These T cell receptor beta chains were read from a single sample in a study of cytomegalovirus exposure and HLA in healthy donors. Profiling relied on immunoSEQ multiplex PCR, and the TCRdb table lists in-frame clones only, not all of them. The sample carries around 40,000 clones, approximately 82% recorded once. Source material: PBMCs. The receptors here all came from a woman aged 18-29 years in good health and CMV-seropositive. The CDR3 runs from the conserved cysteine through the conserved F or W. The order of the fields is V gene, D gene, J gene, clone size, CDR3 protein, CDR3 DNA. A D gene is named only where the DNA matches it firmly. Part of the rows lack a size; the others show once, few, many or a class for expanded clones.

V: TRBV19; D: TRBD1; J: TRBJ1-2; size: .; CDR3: CAVGTGAYYTF; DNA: TGTGCCGTTGGGACAGGGGCATACTACACCTTC
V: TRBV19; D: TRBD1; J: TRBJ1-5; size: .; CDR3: CASSIGQGYQPQHF; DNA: TGTGCCAGTAGTATAGGACAGGGCTACCAGCCCCAGCATTTT
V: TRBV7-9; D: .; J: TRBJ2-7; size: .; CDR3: CATTGAYEQYF; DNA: TGTGCCACAACAGGCGCCTACGAGCAGTACTTC
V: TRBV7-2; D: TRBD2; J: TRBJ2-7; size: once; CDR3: CASSLKAGDYEQYF; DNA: TGTGCCAGCAGCTTAAAGGCGGGAGACTACGAGCAGTACTTC
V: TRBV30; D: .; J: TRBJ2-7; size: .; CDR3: CAWSETGYYYEQYF; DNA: TGTGCCTGGAGCGAAACAGGTTACTACTACGAGCAGTACTTC
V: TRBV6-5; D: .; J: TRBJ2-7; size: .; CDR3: CASSLLTRVNEQYF; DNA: TGTGCCAGCAGTTTGCTAACCAGGGTAAACGAGCAGTACTTC
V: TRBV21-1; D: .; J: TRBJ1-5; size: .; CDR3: CASSKPQGLYQPQHF; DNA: TGTGCCAGCAGCAAACCACAGGGTTTGTATCAGCCCCAGCATTTT
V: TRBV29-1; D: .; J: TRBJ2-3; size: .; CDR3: CSVEGTGTDTQYF; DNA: TGCAGCGTTGAAGGGACAGGCACAGATACGCAGTATTTT
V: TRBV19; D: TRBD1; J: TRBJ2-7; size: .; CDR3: CASSIGTGPYEQYF; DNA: TGTGCCAGTAGTATTGGGACAGGTCCCTACGAGCAGTACTTC
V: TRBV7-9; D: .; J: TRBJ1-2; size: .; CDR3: CSSSPEDTVTNYGYTF; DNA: TGTTCCAGCAGCCCCGAGGACACCGTGACTAACTATGGCTACACCTTC
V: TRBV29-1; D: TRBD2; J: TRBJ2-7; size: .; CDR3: CSVGLAGDYEQYF; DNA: TGCAGCGTTGGACTAGCGGGGGACTACGAGCAGTACTTC
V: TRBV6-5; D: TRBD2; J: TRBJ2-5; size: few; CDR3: CASRNLAGGPETQYF; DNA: TGTGCCAGCAGAAATCTAGCGGGGGGGCCTGAGACCCAGTACTTC
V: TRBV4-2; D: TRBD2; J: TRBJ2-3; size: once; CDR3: CASSQTSGSVDTQYF; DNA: TGTGCCAGCAGCCAAACTAGCGGGAGTGTAGATACGCAGTATTTT
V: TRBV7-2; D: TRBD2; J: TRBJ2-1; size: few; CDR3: CASSSTSGSHEQFF; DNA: TGTGCCAGCAGTTCGACTAGCGGGAGTCATGAGCAGTTCTTC
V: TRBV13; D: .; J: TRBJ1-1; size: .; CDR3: CASSFGKRASRGTEAFF; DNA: TGTGCCAGCAGCTTTGGAAAACGGGCTTCCCGGGGGACTGAAGCTTTCTTT
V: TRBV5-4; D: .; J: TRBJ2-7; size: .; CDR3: CASPKQETYEQYF; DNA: TGTGCCAGCCCCAAACAGGAGACCTACGAGCAGTACTTC
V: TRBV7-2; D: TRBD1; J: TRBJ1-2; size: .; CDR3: CASRGAGGSYGYTF; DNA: TGTGCCAGCAGGGGGGCAGGGGGGAGCTATGGCTACACCTTC
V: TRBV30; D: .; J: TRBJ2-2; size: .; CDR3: CAWSRQGGVELFF; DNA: TGTGCCTGGAGTCGTCAGGGCGGTGTGGAGCTGTTTTTT
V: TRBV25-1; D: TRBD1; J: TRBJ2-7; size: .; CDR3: CASSESMKQGVHYEQYF; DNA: TGTGCCAGCAGTGAATCCATGAAACAGGGGGTTCACTACGAGCAGTACTTC
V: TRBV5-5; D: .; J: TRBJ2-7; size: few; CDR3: CASSLEQGYEQYF; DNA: TGTGCCAGCAGCTTGGAACAGGGCTACGAGCAGTACTTC
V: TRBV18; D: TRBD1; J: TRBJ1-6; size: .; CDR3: CASSPTGGSKDSPLHF; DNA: TGTGCCAGCTCACCCACAGGGGGCTCGAAGGATTCACCCCTCCACTTT
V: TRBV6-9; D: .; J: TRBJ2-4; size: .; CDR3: CASSYSAGGPLIGSKNIQYF; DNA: TGTGCCAGCAGTTATTCGGCCGGGGGACCTTTGATTGGGTCCAAAAACATTCAGTACTTC
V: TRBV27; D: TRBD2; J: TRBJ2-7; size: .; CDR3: CASSLASGASGEQYF; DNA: TGTGCCAGCAGTTTGGCTAGCGGGGCCTCCGGCGAGCAGTACTTC
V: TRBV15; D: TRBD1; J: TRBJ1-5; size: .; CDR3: CATSDDRGQGQPQHF; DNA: TGTGCCACCAGCGATGACAGGGGGCAGGGTCAGCCCCAGCATTTT
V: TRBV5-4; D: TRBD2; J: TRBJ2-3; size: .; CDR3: CASSLVAGGGDTQYF; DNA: TGTGCCAGCAGCTTGGTGGCGGGGGGAGGAGATACGCAGTATTTT
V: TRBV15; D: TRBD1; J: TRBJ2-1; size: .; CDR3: CATSRDPVRDRVGHEQFF; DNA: TGTGCCACCAGCAGAGATCCGGTCCGGGACAGGGTTGGGCATGAGCAGTTCTTC
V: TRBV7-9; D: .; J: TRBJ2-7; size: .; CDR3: CATRGIQGSYEQYF; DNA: TGTGCCACCAGGGGCATTCAAGGCTCCTACGAGCAGTACTTC
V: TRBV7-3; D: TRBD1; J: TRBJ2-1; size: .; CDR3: CASSKTGPSLNEQFF; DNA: TGTGCCAGCAGCAAGACAGGGCCCAGTTTAAATGAGCAGTTCTTC
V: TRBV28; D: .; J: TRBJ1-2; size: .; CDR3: CASSLWRQGMGGYTF; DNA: TGTGCCAGCAGTTTATGGAGGCAGGGGATGGGTGGCTACACCTTC
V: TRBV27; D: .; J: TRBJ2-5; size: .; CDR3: CASRLESTQYF; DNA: TGTGCCAGCAGACTGGAGAGTACCCAGTACTTC
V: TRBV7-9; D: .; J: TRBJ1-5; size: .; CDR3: CASSNGGYNRNQPQHF; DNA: TGTGCCAGCAGCAATGGGGGGTATAACAGGAATCAGCCCCAGCATTTT
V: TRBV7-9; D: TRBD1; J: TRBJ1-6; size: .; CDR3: CASSSHEGQGAGSPLHF; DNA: TGTGCCAGCAGCTCCCATGAAGGACAGGGGGCAGGTTCACCCCTCCACTTT
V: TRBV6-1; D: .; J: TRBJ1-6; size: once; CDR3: CASSRGENSPLHF; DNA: TGCGCCAGCAGCCGGGGAGAAAATTCACCCCTCCACTTT
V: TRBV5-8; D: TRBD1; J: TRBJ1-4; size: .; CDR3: CASSTLPAGTGGDDEKLFF; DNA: TGTGCCAGCAGCACCCTACCGGCCGGGACAGGGGGCGACGATGAAAAACTGTTTTTT
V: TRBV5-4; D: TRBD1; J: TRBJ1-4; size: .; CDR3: CASSSMGQGGGLFF; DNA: TGTGCCAGCAGCTCTATGGGACAGGGTGGAGGACTGTTTTTT
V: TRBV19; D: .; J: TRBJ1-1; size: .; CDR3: CASSIDQGTEAFF; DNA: TGTGCCAGTAGTATAGATCAGGGGACTGAAGCTTTCTTT
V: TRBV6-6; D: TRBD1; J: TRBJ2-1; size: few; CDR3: CASSFTGEHYNEQFF; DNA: TGTGCCAGCAGTTTTACAGGGGAACATTACAATGAGCAGTTCTTC
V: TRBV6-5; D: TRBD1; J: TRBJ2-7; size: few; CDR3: CASSGPGQGVYEQYF; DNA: TGTGCCAGCAGTGGTCCGGGACAGGGGGTATACGAGCAGTACTTC
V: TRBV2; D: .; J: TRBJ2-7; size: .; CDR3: CASIQIYEQYF; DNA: TGTGCCAGCATCCAGATCTACGAGCAGTACTTC
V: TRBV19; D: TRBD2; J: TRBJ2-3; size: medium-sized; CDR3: CASSISGGGLDTQYF; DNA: TGTGCCAGTAGTATTAGCGGGGGAGGTTTAGATACGCAGTATTTT
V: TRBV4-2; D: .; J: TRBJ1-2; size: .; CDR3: CASSQDRDSPGYTF; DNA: TGTGCCAGCAGCCAAGACCGGGACTCGCCTGGCTACACCTTC
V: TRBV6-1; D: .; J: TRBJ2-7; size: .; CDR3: CASSELGSGPYEQYF; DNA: TGTGCCAGCAGTGAATTGGGGTCAGGGCCGTACGAGCAGTACTTC
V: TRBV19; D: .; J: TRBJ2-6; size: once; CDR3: CASSMAGAGANVLTF; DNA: TGTGCCAGTAGTATGGCGGGCGCTGGGGCCAACGTCCTGACTTTC
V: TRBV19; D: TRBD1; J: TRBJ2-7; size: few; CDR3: CASSIMGQGAYEQYF; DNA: TGTGCCAGTAGTATTATGGGACAGGGGGCCTACGAGCAGTACTTC
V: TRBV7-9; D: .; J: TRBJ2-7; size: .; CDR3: CASSPSGLPGDEQYF; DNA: TGTGCCAGCAGCCCCTCGGGACTTCCCGGGGACGAGCAGTACTTC
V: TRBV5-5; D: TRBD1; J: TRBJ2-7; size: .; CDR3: CASSLITGQSYEQYF; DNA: TGTGCCAGCAGCTTGATTACGGGACAGAGTTACGAGCAGTACTTC
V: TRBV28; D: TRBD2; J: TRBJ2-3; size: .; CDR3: CASSEREVTDTQYF; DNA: TGTGCCAGCAGTGAGCGGGAAGTCACAGATACGCAGTATTTT
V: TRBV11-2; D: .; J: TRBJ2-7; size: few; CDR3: CASSSPAGTGYEQYF; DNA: TGTGCCAGCAGTTCCCCCGCGGGCACGGGTTACGAGCAGTACTTC
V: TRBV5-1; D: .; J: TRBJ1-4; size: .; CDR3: CASSLGSGREKLFF; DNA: TGCGCCAGCAGCTTGGGTTCAGGGAGGGAAAAACTGTTTTTT
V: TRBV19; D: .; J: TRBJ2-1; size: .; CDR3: CASNPSGGYNEQFF; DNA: TGTGCCAGTAACCCGAGCGGAGGATACAATGAGCAGTTCTTC
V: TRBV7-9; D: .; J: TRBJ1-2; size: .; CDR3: CASSLVAGSLSYTF; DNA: TGTGCCAGCAGCTTAGTAGCGGGCTCTCTTAGCTACACCTTC
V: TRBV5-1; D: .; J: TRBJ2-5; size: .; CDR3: CASSLVAPRGSWYF; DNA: TGCGCCAGCAGCTTGGTGGCACCCCGAGGAAGTTGGTACTTC
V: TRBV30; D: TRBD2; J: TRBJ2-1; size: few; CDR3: CAREREGYNEQFF; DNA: TGTGCCCGGGAGCGGGAGGGCTACAATGAGCAGTTCTTC
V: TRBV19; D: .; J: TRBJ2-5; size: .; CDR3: CASSIMAAYGGETQYF; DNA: TGTGCCAGTAGTATTATGGCGGCCTATGGAGGAGAGACCCAGTACTTC
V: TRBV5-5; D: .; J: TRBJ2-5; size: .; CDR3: CASSLLQGVGETQYF; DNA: TGTGCCAGCAGCTTATTACAGGGAGTCGGAGAGACCCAGTACTTC